This TCR beta chain was sequenced for a study of cytomegalovirus exposure and HLA in healthy donors (dated by TCRdb to the late 2010s). About the full investigation: An earlier analysis of under 600 of the donors reported 250 to 300 Gb of sequence data and around 120 million unique TCR beta sequences from some 180 million T cells. The study combined high-throughput TCR immunosequencing, statistical association of individual TCRs with disease status, and machine learning to predict cytomegalovirus infection status. On average, roughly 240,000 unique TCR beta nucleotide sequences were sequenced per donor among a few hundred genotyped donors of the cohort, with roughly 18% of those sequences being non-productive. Roughly 300 gigabases of sequencing data and 70 million to 100 million unique TCR sequences made up an early release that covered under 750 HLA-typed donors. A handful of DR-DQ haplotypes were handled as single units for association and clustering because linkage in the cohort was strong. Using immunosequencing, the study profiled T cell repertoires from fewer than 850 subjects and related those repertoires to cytomegalovirus serostatus. The study was designed to test whether signatures of past pathogen exposure could be identified by cataloging public T cell receptors. In the later analysis, no new phenotypic data were used to find candidate immune exposures; instead, reliance was placed on TCR beta sequences and their occurrence across donors. To study patterns of TCR occurrence, a later analysis re-analyzed previously published TCR beta repertoires from around 660 donors and added high-resolution HLA genotyping. A later genetic analysis took genome-wide SNP genotypes for about three fifths of the 666 donors and used that subset as a discovery cohort. In addition to the first cohort of 650 to 750 subjects, a separate validation cohort of 120 different subjects was used. Donor age, sex, ethnicity and CMV serostatus were compiled alongside the repertoire data. The number of typed donors differed by locus: about 620-630 for A, B, C, DRB1 and DQB1; some 500 for DQA1; 600 to 610 for DPA1; and 450 to 480 for DPB1. An earlier analysis of 587 of the donors used high-throughput TCR beta sequencing to judge whether each TCR beta V gene segment behaved as functional or pseudogenic. HLA typing included class I and class II loci at four-digit resolution. Of the approximately 400 genotyped donors, approximately 83% fell in the genetic ancestry cluster associated with self-reported Caucasian donors. All discovery cohort repertoires had been generated using a single sequencing platform. What the work shows at the level of the full study, not this receptor alone: Immune exposure information for the cohort was limited to CMV serostatus. In this cohort, only TCR beta chains were sequenced, and detectable features were limited by the absence of alpha or paired-chain data. In a later genetic analysis, fewer N-insertions in productive TCRs were reported among donors in an Asian-associated ancestry cluster than the approximately 670-donor mean. Cytomegalovirus status was reported to be diagnosed by the classifier with high specificity and sensitivity in both the original and validation cohorts. A group of highly shared sequence variants was considered likely to be a technical artifact of the sequencing pipeline. At a false discovery rate of 0.05, a later analysis linked some 18,000 TCR beta sequences to specific HLA alleles. Strong co-occurrence of HLA alleles, especially DR and DQ, made assigning TCR associations to individual alleles difficult. A further reported finding was that TCR beta sequences accurately predicted the HLA-A and HLA-B alleles for most subjects in the first cohort. The study gave a list of some 150 TCR beta chains associated with cytomegalovirus. According to the authors, the approach could potentially be generalized to other disease states and immunological phenotypes. Linkage disequilibrium might explain the correlated functional status among segregating V segments, but an unknown experimental factor could not be excluded. Three of the identified cytomegalovirus-associated TCR beta chains were confirmed in vitro to be specific for cytomegalovirus antigens. Across donors, most TCR sequences were observed very rarely, whereas some public TCRs were present in many individuals. Because HLA typing was unavailable for some donors at each locus, only the typed subset was used in association tests. According to a later analysis, parvovirus B19, influenza, CMV and Epstein-Barr virus appeared linked to several top co-occurrence clusters. Sequencing depth was assumed to be roughly uniform across donors in the presence/absence analyses, though that assumption may not hold. An earlier analysis of around 540 of the donors showed that most TCR beta V segments appeared in productive rearrangements either about 90% or about 30% of the time, which broadly matched IMGT annotations. Over 15 rarely observed V segments, including chromosome 9 orphons, were excluded from the earlier analysis of approximately 500 of the donors because counts were too low. According to a later analysis, TCR association rates differed among HLA loci, with DRB1 alleles showing the most associated TCRs and HLA-C alleles showing the fewest. In a later genetic analysis, a missense DCLRE1C variant was associated with V-gene and J-gene trimming of TCR beta chains, and the association was replicated in an independent cohort. According to a later analysis, most CMV-associated TCR beta chains appeared to be HLA-restricted, and the HLA associations seemed to be driven largely by CMV exposure. In a later analysis, HLA-associated TCR beta chains were found to be more clonally expanded and to have lower generation probabilities than equally common non-associated chains.

The cohort was made up of 666 healthy bone marrow donors. All cohort members were sampled while nominally healthy, although unrecorded immune exposures were likely present. The donor tested CMV seronegative and was one of the 352 seronegative cohort members. A peripheral blood sample was collected from each donor, and TCR beta sequencing was performed on peripheral blood mononuclear cells. The Qiagen DNeasy Blood Extraction Kit was used to extract genomic DNA from the blood cell samples. Library preparation was by the immunoSEQ multiplex PCR assay. A mixture of 60 forward primers for TCR Vbeta segments and 13 reverse primers for TCR Jbeta segments was used in the multiplex PCR. Amplification of the CDR3 region of rearranged TCR beta genes was performed with a multiplex PCR assay on genomic DNA. The Illumina HiSeq System was used to sequence the amplified TCR beta libraries as 87-base-pair reads. The authors' analysis ran thus. Across the 700 or so repertoires, a later analysis counted tens of millions of unique TCR beta chains, approximately 10 million of which were shared by at least two donors. Raw reads were error-corrected and collapsed into unique sequences by a nearest-neighbor algorithm in which closely related sequences were merged to remove PCR and sequencing errors. To assign V, D and J gene segments, CDR3 sequences were aligned to IMGT reference sequences. For a sequence to be retained, a match of at least six nucleotides to both a V gene segment and a J gene segment was required. Rearrangements were called productive when the CDR3 lacked stop codons and stayed in frame with V and J; all others were non-productive. CDR3 was defined by IMGT convention, running from the second conserved V-encoded cysteine to the conserved J-encoded phenylalanine. Sequences without an unambiguous match to a single V gene segment were excluded from the earlier analysis of a few hundred of the donors. In an earlier analysis of roughly 500 of the donors, V segments were called functional above 56.7% productive rearrangements and were called segregating when the between-donor standard deviation exceeded 5%. A statistical classification framework was developed to diagnose cytomegalovirus status using the catalog of TCR beta chain sequences. In a later analysis, V and J genes were assigned by comparing TCR nucleotide sequences against IMGT/GENE-DB human TR gene sequences. In a later analysis, CDR3 sequences and most-parsimonious VDJ recombination scenarios were assigned using the TCRdist pipeline. In a later analysis, each TCR beta chain was defined by its CDR3 amino acid sequence together with its V-gene family, and reads lacking a unique V-gene family were excluded. A later analysis removed 592 highly shared, low-generation-probability nucleotide sequences to deal with suspected cross-contamination and a sequencing artifact. A later analysis calculated a clonal expansion index for each public chain from normalized within-repertoire ranks of inferred template counts. In a later analysis, generation probabilities were computed with a VDJ recombination model fitted to out-of-frame rearrangements, and the resulting probabilities were checked against IGoR. A later analysis scored TCR-TCR, TCR-HLA and TCR-CMV co-occurrence with hypergeometric tests, applying a repertoire-size bias correction to TCR pairs. A later analysis estimated false discovery rates by permuting HLA or CMV assignments 20 times. A later analysis grouped co-occurring TCRs with DBSCAN, adding TCRdist sequence similarity when clustering within HLA-allele-positive subsets. Repertoires with fewer than 30,000 or more than 120,000 public chains, plus five repertoires with anomalous nucleotide sharing, were excluded from co-occurrence clustering. This immuneACCESS table, as held by TCRdb, lists in-frame sequences with V and J called but not all clones. Of the missing ones, under half trace to an unresolved V gene in checked studies; the others have no known cause. The V and J calls and clone size are taken from that table; D and trimming were inferred from the DNA. The sample has 210,000 or so clones on record, just over 75% of them singletons. Of the sample, 0.63% falls within the top ten clones.

Comments on this clone: Its antigen has not been determined. The input lacks base qualities; no much larger clone sits a single base away.

Sequencing was done on a sample of PBMCs. The sequence was obtained from a man younger than 35 in good health and CMV-seronegative.

The DNA sequence is TGCGCCAGCCGGACAAAACCCGGACTAGCGGGGGTTGAGCAGTACTTC. Its amino acids are CASRTKPGLAGVEQYF. The chain couples TRBV5-1 to TRBJ2-7; TRBD2 fits 13 bases in the junction. The germline V and J ends show losses of 7 bases and 7 bases respectively, and no gene match explains 14 bases of the junction. CDR1 SGHRS and CDR2 YFSETQ were looked up in the germline V gene. From its cysteine to its phenylalanine, the CDR3 spans 16 amino acids. The DNA shown is the 48-base CDR3, in frame from base 1.